This T cell receptor (beta chain) is from a study of shared clonotypes between healthy human individuals (TCRdb year 2020). Looking at the study overall: The cohort included a few men and a couple of women between 18 and 49 years of age. To increase sequencing depth and limit assay-specific biases, different laboratories used diverse techniques to prepare libraries and sequence TCR repertoires. Per donor, leukapheresis produced somewhere between about 0.94 and 10 billion PBMCs. For each donor, CD4 naive and CD4 memory were each given three plates, CD8 naive was given two plates, and CD8 memory was given one plate. To estimate repertoire size and how much clonotype sharing occurs between individuals, the study deeply sequenced the blood TCR repertoires of five healthy adults.

Overall results and qualifications from the work: Sampling was restricted to blood, and TCR repertoires in tissues likely differ from the TCR repertoires found in blood. About 4.5% of naive CD4, around 4% of naive CD8, around 2.3% of memory CD4, and more than 0.35% of memory CD8 clonotypes were shared across a handful of donors. Pairwise subsampling led to the expectation that sequencing depth would affect the degree of clonotype sharing among donors. Even with the large sequencing depth, rarefaction of the sorted-subset datasets indicated that sequencing was incomplete. Because the study included only a small number of donors, the genetic and exposure-history diversity represented was limited. Compared with non-shared clonotypes, the clonotypes found in all four sorted-subset donors had higher generation probabilities. Larger estimated clonotype richness was generally found for naive subsets than for memory subsets.

For the CD8 naive samples, CD45RO-negative cells were positively selected for CCR7, yielding a CD45RA+CCR7+ population from which TemRA cells were excluded. Donors were healthy HIV-negative adults with no recently reported acute infections or vaccinations. Every donor was a Caucasian adult residing in Nashville, Tennessee, USA. After blood collection by leukapheresis, PBMCs were isolated using Ficoll-Histopaque density gradient centrifugation and then cryopreserved in the vapor phase of liquid nitrogen. Purity and quantity of every magnetically sorted T cell population were checked by analytical flow cytometry. Genomic DNA was isolated from each sorted fraction and quantified by UV absorbance on a Nanodrop 2000c. The CDR3 covers 14 residues, taking in both the cysteine and the phenylalanine. CDR3 DNA only is kept here, 42 bases in frame from base 1. Taken from the germline V gene, the CDR1 and CDR2 loops are SGHVS and FNYEAQ. Trimmed from V: 5 bases; trimmed from J: 2 bases; junction bases lacking a gene match: 3.

Details on this clone: Its antigen has not been determined. No qualities accompany the bases; no much larger clone lies one base away.

Using the deep immunoSEQ assay, multiplex PCR amplified TCR CDR3 regions from genomic DNA. Extracted genomic DNA from each cell subset was spread evenly across all wells of several immunoSEQ 96-well plates, with each plate serving as a replicate. Each replicate PCR for sorted subsets received roughly 0.2 ug genomic DNA, equal to about 30,000 T cell genomes. The purified libraries were quantified using a Qubit 3.0 fluorometer, sized with a Bioanalyzer 2100, and then quantified again using the KAPA Library Quantification kit. Each immunoSEQ 96-well plate was sequenced on its own single-read 150-cycle Illumina NextSeq 550 flow cell. The authors' analysis ran thus. Because the immunoSEQ output held only junctional sequences and lacked quality scores, the filtering could not match the filtering applied to full-length reads. Sequences were annotated with PyIR, a Python wrapper for IgBLAST v1.9, and V/J genes and CDR3 were assigned using IMGT germline references. Reads were filtered out if the reads had weak V/J assignments (E-value above 1e-6), no CDR3, stop codons, out-of-frame junctions, or ambiguous translated residues. A V3J clonotype was defined by an identical inferred V gene, J gene, and CDR3 amino acid sequence. Percentage overlap between repertoires was calculated by dividing the number of shared unique clonotypes by the size of the smaller repertoire. RTK rarefaction, the Chao1 estimator, and Recon v2.1 estimates of unobserved clonotypes were used to assess repertoire richness. Generation probabilities were computed with OLGA for all TCRbeta clonotypes obtained by the gDNA method from several donors. Not all clones reach the TCRdb copy of this immuneACCESS table, which keeps in-frame sequences only. Checked studies attribute under half of the gap to unresolved V genes and leave the rest unexplained. V and J calls and clone size follow that table, whereas D and trimming were derived from the DNA. The sample table lists under 850,000 clones, more than 85% of them with a count of one. Of the sample, 24% falls within the top ten clones.

Sequencing was done on a sample of naive CD8+ T cells sorted from blood. The cell subset or site label, as the study defines it: CD45RA+CCR7+. The chain joins TRBV7-6 to TRBJ1-3; the central 7 bases match TRBD1. The TCR sequence derives from a young man in good health. The nucleotide sequence is given as TGTGCCAGCAGCGACAGGGTTGCTGGAAACACCATATATTTT. This sequence encodes CASSDRVAGNTIYF. With the portions outside the CDR3 filled from the reference TRBV7-6 and TRBJ1-3 genes, the complete variable region becomes GAGVSQSPRYKVTKRGQDVALRCDPISGHVSLYWYRQALGQGPEFLTYFNYEAQQDKSGLPNDRFSAERPEGSISTLTIQRTEQRDSAMYRCASSDRVAGNTIYFGEGSWLTVV.